The source of this TCR beta chain is a study of Graves' ophthalmopathy and Graves' hyperthyroidism. The study, taken as a whole, reports: Ophthalmopathy progression was predicted by the model at less than 71% sensitivity and roughly 72% specificity. Most expanded clonotypes from thyroid (those above 0.001 frequency) were also found in blood.

TCR beta CDR3 amplification used RNA transcripts. After a first-round RT-PCR with HTBI primers, a second-round multiplex PCR was run. TCRdb processed the multiplex PCR reads anew with MiXCR; each CDR3 protein has one entry. The sample contains 170,000 or so distinct CDR3 sequences, 35% to 45% of which appear only once. About this clonotype itself: The target antigen is unknown.

Germline V gene sequence: CDR1 MNHEY, CDR2 SVGEGT. The CDR3 is made up of 14 amino acids. V was clipped by 4 bases and J by 4 bases, with 11 bases between them. Serum thyroxine and TRAb, along with clinical symptoms, thyroid ultrasound and orbital computed tomography, were what diagnosis relied on. PBMCs had their origin in fresh peripheral blood (approximately 10 ml). The V and J genes are TRBV6-2 or TRBV6-3 and TRBJ1-5; no firm D call. This clonotype was obtained from a man in his thirties or forties with Graves' ophthalmopathy. Sequencing was carried out using peripheral blood. CDR3 bases: TGTGCCAGCAGTTGGAGAGTGTTGAATCAGCCCCAGCATTTT. Its translation: CASSWRVLNQPQHF.